These 25 T cell receptor beta chains came from one sample sequenced in a study of regulatory T cells in long-lasting Graves disease. Documented time point: persistent/refractory GD, antithyroid drugs over 5 years with positive TRAb. Extracted RNA from PBMCs served as the source of the TCR library. iRepertoire HTBI primers and Arm-PCR of CDR3 regions built TCR beta libraries. TCRdb ran MiXCR on the multiplex PCR reads and lists one entry per CDR3 protein. The sample includes under 450,000 distinct CDR3 sequences, 20% to 25% seen only once; the top ten take less than 30%. This sample comprised peripheral blood mononuclear cells (PBMCs), obtained when the disease was refractory, from a patient treated with antithyroid drugs. All receptors come from a woman aged 40 to 55 with Graves disease.

This clonotype has a count of ten or more. This chain links TRBV24-1 with TRBJ2-5; 11 bases are shared with TRBD2. Germline-derived CDR1 and CDR2 are KGHDR and SFDVKD. V lost 4 bases and J lost 2; bases outside the gene matches: 5. The CDR3 runs 16 residues. The CDR3 bases are TGTGCCACCAGTGAGGTAGCGGGAGGGAGACAAGAGACCCAGTACTTC. Its protein is CATSEVAGGRQETQYF.

The chain combines TRBV11-1 with TRBJ2-7, with TRBD1 as a possible D gene (6 bases). V was pared by 2 bases and J by 1 base, with 15 bases between. CDR1 is SGHAT and CDR2 is FQDESV in the germline V gene (reference sequence). This CDR3 is built from 16 residues. CDR3 sequence: CASSLTWTVLSYEQYF. CDR3 DNA: TGTGCCAGCAGCTTAACGTGGACAGTTTTATCCTACGAGCAGTACTTC.

This clonotype was counted a few times. The chain employs TRBV11-2 and TRBJ2-7; D possibly corresponds to TRBD2 (6 bases). V was clipped by 2 bases and J by 3 bases, with 17 bases between them. From germline, CDR1 is SGHAT and CDR2 FQNNGV. The CDR3 is 16 residues long. The CDR3 spells CASSLFTGGLIYEQYF. The CDR3 nucleotides read TGTGCCAGCAGCTTATTCACCGGTGGACTAATCTACGAGCAGTACTTC.

This clonotype was detected many times. The J gene is TRBJ1-2, the V gene TRBV12-3 or TRBV12-4; no firm D call. The ends were cut back, 1 base at V and 5 bases at J, with 5 bases in the middle. The CDR3 has 12 amino acids. The CDR3 DNA is TGTGCCAGCAGTTTAGATTTTTATGGCTACACCTTC. The encoded protein is CASSLDFYGYTF.

The genes are TRBV6-1 and TRBJ1-5; D may be TRBD1 (6 bases). CDR1 is MNHNS, CDR2 SASEGT, per germline. The CDR3 covers 14 residues. Trimming stripped 6 bases from V and 15 bases from J, with 24 bases between. The CDR3 DNA follows: TGTGCCAGCAGCCCTGGGGGGCGGGGAGGGGTATTGCATTTT. This encodes CASSPGGRGGVLHF.

The rearrangement joins TRBV28 to TRBJ2-3, with 9 bases matching TRBD2. The germline V gene has CDR1 MDHEN and CDR2 SYDVKM. This CDR3 has 15 residues. J gave up 2 bases and V 6 bases, and 6 bases lay outside the gene matches. For the CDR3, the DNA is TGTGCCAGCAGCTTTACTAGCGGGCTCACAGATACGCAGTATTTT. Translation gives CASSFTSGLTDTQYF.

This clonotype came up a few times. The chain carries TRBV27 and TRBJ2-3, with D tentatively TRBD2 (6 bases). Trimming took 6 bases from V and 5 from J, leaving 15 bases between them. The CDR3 is made up of 14 amino acids. From germline, CDR1 is MNHEY and CDR2 SMNVEV (reference sequence). CDR3 in amino acids: CASRGRVGGDTQYF. For the CDR3, the DNA is TGTGCCAGCAGGGGGCGGGTGGGGGGAGATACGCAGTATTTT.

This clonotype was counted between two and nine times. V is TRBV7-9 and J is TRBJ1-1; D not certain. The V gene's germline CDR1 is SEHNR and CDR2 FQNEAQ (reference sequence). This CDR3 region has 14 residues. V dropped 5 bases and J dropped 1 base, with 11 bases sitting between them. The CDR3 is CASSRWEENTEAFF. The CDR3 DNA reads TGTGCCAGCAGCCGGTGGGAGGAGAACACTGAAGCTTTCTTT.

This clonotype was counted only a few times. V is TRBV24-1 and J is TRBJ1-6; D is uncertain. Trimming took off 4 bases at V and 6 bases at J, with 9 bases between the two ends. The CDR3 totals 14 residues. Per germline, CDR1 KGHDR and CDR2 SFDVKD. The CDR3 loop reads CATSESGPNSPLHF. In DNA form, the CDR3 reads TGTGCCACCAGTGAATCCGGGCCTAATTCACCCCTCCACTTT.

This clonotype was detected ten times or more. This chain uses TRBV2 with TRBJ1-4, with D uncertain. The CDR3 length is 14 residues. Germline values: CDR1 SNHLY, CDR2 FYNNEI. V gave up 5 bases and J gave up 8 bases, with 15 bases separating them. Written as DNA, the CDR3 is TGTGCCAGCAGTTTCCAGAGAGTAGAGGAAAAACTGTTTTTT. Its protein is CASSFQRVEEKLFF.

There are many counts of this clonotype. The chain employs TRBV7-9 and TRBJ2-6, with D uncertain. The CDR3 loop spans 15 amino acids. Deletions cut 6 bases from V and 4 bases from J, with 13 bases between. The germline V gene has CDR1 SEHNR and CDR2 FQNEAQ (reference sequence). The CDR3 bases are TGTGCCAGCAGGTCTCGCGTGGGGGGGGCCAACGTCCTGACTTTC. Its translation is CASRSRVGGANVLTF. The whole variable domain, filled in from reference TRBV7-9 and TRBJ2-6, reads DTGVSQNPRHKITKRGQNVTFRCDPISEHNRLYWYRQTLGQGPEFLTYFQNEAQLEKSRLLSDRFSAERPKGSFSTLEIQRTEQGDSAMYLCASRSRVGGANVLTFGAGSRLTVL.

In its sample, this clonotype was seen a few times. The CDR3 spells CASRGPVGTDTQYF. The CDR3 nucleotides read TGTGCCAGCAGGGGACCCGTCGGCACAGATACGCAGTATTTT. The genes are TRBV2 and TRBJ2-3; D is possibly TRBD1 or TRBD2 (5 bases each). Germline V gene lookup returns CDR1 SNHLY and CDR2 FYNNEI. This CDR3 has 14 amino acids. V lost 6 bases, J lost 1 base, and 11 bases lay in between.

This clonotype was seen more than once but under ten times. The V and J genes are TRBV7-9 and TRBJ2-5, with D perhaps matching TRBD1 (7 bases). V was pared by 2 bases and J by 1 base, with 11 bases between. Germline lookup yields CDR1 SEHNR and CDR2 FQNEAQ (reference sequence). This CDR3 comprises 15 residues. As DNA, the CDR3 is TGTGCCAGCAGCTTACGACAGGGACTCCAAGAGACCCAGTACTTC. It encodes CASSLRQGLQETQYF.

Of note for this clonotype: It may be a read error: a sequence one base away is much more abundant. V usage is TRBV24-1 and J usage is TRBJ2-5; TRBD2 is a possible D gene (5 bases). This CDR3 is 12 amino acids long. Trimming cost V 5 bases and J 5 bases, with 8 bases left between them. Looked up from germline, CDR1 is KGHDR and CDR2 is SFDVKD. CDR3: CATSGRGETQYF. CDR3 sequence (DNA): TGTGCCACCAGTGGCCGGGGTGAGACCCAGTACTTC.

The sample holds many counts of this clonotype. The chain employs TRBV12-3 or TRBV12-4 and TRBJ2-2; TRBD2 agrees at 8 bases. V lost 5 bases, J lost 9 bases, and 14 bases stayed unmatched. CDR3 length equals 16 residues. CDR3 in DNA: TGTGCCAGCAGTCGCGCCGGGACTAGGGGTACCAGGGAGCTGTTTTTT. This sequence encodes CASSRAGTRGTRELFF.

This chain uses TRBV4-1 with TRBJ2-3, with unresolved D. The V gene's germline CDR1 is MGHRA and CDR2 YSYEKL. CDR3 length: 13 amino acids. Trimming removed 3 bases from V and 6 bases from J, with 10 bases in between. The CDR3 sequence is CASSQGREDTQYF. The CDR3 DNA reads as TGCGCCAGCAGCCAGGGCCGCGAGGATACGCAGTATTTT.

This clonotype was picked up many times. The chain is built from TRBV28 and TRBJ2-2, with D possibly matching TRBD2 (5 bases). This CDR3 region has 17 residues. Germline V CDR1 and CDR2: MDHEN, SYDVKM. V was shortened by 1 base and J by 4 bases, with 16 bases between the two germline ends. The CDR3 DNA sequence: TGTGCCAGCAGTTTATTAGAGGGCAAAAGGAGCACCGGGGAGCTGTTTTTT. This sequence encodes CASSLLEGKRSTGELFF.

This clonotype has ten or more counts. The chain carries TRBV2 and TRBJ1-2; 10 bases match TRBD1. J was trimmed by 8 bases and V by 8 bases; bases with no gene match: 8. Germline V gene data show CDR1 as SNHLY and CDR2 as FYNNEI. The CDR3 contains 13 residues. For the CDR3, the DNA is TGTGCCAGCGGCGGGACAGGGGTATTCGGCTACACCTTC. Amino acid sequence: CASGGTGVFGYTF. The full variable domain, in which reference TRBV2 and TRBJ1-2 provide the parts outside the CDR3, is EPEVTQTPSHQVTQMGQEVILRCVPISNHLYFYWYRQILGQKVEFLVSFYNNEISEKSEIFDDQFSVERPDGSNFTLKIRSTKLEDSAMYFCASGGTGVFGYTFGSGTRLTVV.

This clonotype has at least ten counts. V usage is TRBV28 and J usage is TRBJ2-6, with TRBD1 as a possible D gene (5 bases). Trimming removed 5 bases from V and 11 bases from J, with 19 bases in between. The germline V gene encodes CDR1 MDHEN and CDR2 SYDVKM. This CDR3 has 15 residues. DNA for the CDR3: TGTGCCAGCAGTATAATTGGGGCAGGACCTGACGTCCTGACTTTC. Encoded protein: CASSIIGAGPDVLTF. The entire variable domain, with the rest obtained from reference TRBV28 and TRBJ2-6, is as follows: DVKVTQSSRYLVKRTGEKVFLECVQDMDHENMFWYRQDPGLGLRLIYFSYDVKMKEKGDIPEGYSVSREKKERFSLILESASTNQTSMYLCASSIIGAGPDVLTFGAGSRLTVL.

This clonotype was recorded many times. The chain uses TRBV28 and TRBJ2-2; D might be TRBD1 (5 bases). The germline V and J ends were trimmed by 6 bases and 2 bases, with 10 bases remaining between them. The V gene's germline CDR1 is MDHEN and CDR2 SYDVKM. The CDR3 runs to 14 residues. This chain's CDR3 is CASSWGTNTGELFF. CDR3 DNA: TGTGCCAGCAGCTGGGGCACCAACACCGGGGAGCTGTTTTTT.

The sample holds a few counts of this clonotype. As the CDR3 is not closed by the conserved phenylalanine or tryptophan, this likely results from a read error. The chain couples TRBV28 to TRBJ2-4, with TRBD1 matching over 8 bases. The CDR3 contains 17 residues. Germline trimming cut 5 bases from V and 0 bases from J; bases unmatched to any gene: 9. Germline CDR1 is MDHEN and CDR2 is SYDVKM. In DNA form, the CDR3 reads TGTGCCAGCAGTGCCCCAGGGGGCGCGGGAGCCAAAAACATTCAGTACCTC. Protein sequence: CASSAPGGAGAKNIQYL.

This clonotype has more than one count but fewer than ten. This chain links TRBV12-3 or TRBV12-4 with TRBJ2-3; 7 nucleotides agree with TRBD2. With V trimmed by 6 bases and J by 1 base, 13 bases remained unmatched. This CDR3 is 17 amino acids long. CDR3 in amino acids: CASSFYSGIHGTDTQYF. In DNA, the CDR3 is TGTGCCAGCAGCTTCTACAGCGGGATTCATGGCACAGATACGCAGTATTTT.

The rearrangement links TRBV12-5 to TRBJ1-5; 10 positions agree with TRBD1. The CDR3 contains 16 residues. Trimming took 5 bases from V and 7 from J; bases not matched to a gene: 11. Germline CDR1 and CDR2: LGHNT and FRNRAP. The CDR3 coding sequence is TGTGCTAGTGGTCCCCTGGGACAGGGGATGTGGCAGCCCCAGCATTTT. This translates into CASGPLGQGMWQPQHF.

This clonotype was observed many times. An end of the junction does not agree with germline; a read error may underlie this. The J gene is TRBJ1-3, the V gene TRBV12-3 or TRBV12-4; the D gene is possibly TRBD1 (5 bases). This CDR3 comprises 11 residues. The CDR3 spells CASSLAQAREF. The DNA for the CDR3 is TGTGCCAGCAGTTTAGCGCAGGCCAGGGAATTC.

The V call is TRBV7-2, the J call TRBJ1-1, with 8 bases that match TRBD1. The CDR3 extends over 13 amino acids. Germline V gives CDR1 SGHTA, CDR2 FQGNSA. The trim removed 6 bases at V and 7 bases at J, leaving 7 bases unmatched. CDR3 bases: TGTGCCAGCAGAAAACAGGGGGGTGTTGAAGCTTTCTTT. Translated: CASRKQGGVEAFF.